The 12 T cell receptor beta chains below all came from one sample that was sequenced in a study of a mutant IDH1 vaccine in newly diagnosed glioma. Time point denoted: week 23, last vaccination. With topical imiquimod, each dose of the vaccine consisted of 300 ug of mutant IDH1 20-mer peptide. Their recognized antigens are unknown. Here immunoSEQ multiplex PCR was the method, and the copy in TCRdb shows in-frame clones only, minus some. The data hold about 38,000 clones, with 75% to 85% observed a single time. Source: PBMCs, taken from a glioma patient whose treatment included an IDH1 peptide vaccine. These TCRs come from a man aged 40-50 years with glioma.

This chain connects TRBV6-6 to TRBJ1-1; D remains ambiguous. The germline V gene has CDR1 MNHNY and CDR2 SVGAGI (reference sequence). The CDR3 has 14 amino acids. Deletions cut 6 bases from V and 0 bases from J, with 11 bases between. The CDR3, as DNA: TGTGCCAGCAGCCAGCGAAGGGTGAACACTGAAGCTTTCTTT. Translated: CASSQRRVNTEAFF.

This clone was detected once. The rearrangement uses TRBV9 and TRBJ2-3; TRBD2 might be the D (6 bases). CDR3 length: 16 residues. V was trimmed by 2 bases and J by 2 bases, leaving 15 bases between them. Germline assignment: CDR1 SGDLS and CDR2 YYNGEE. The CDR3: CASSVSGRGITDTQYF. The CDR3 DNA reads TGTGCCAGCAGCGTCTCGGGACGGGGGATCACAGATACGCAGTATTTT.

This clone was counted a few times. The chain links TRBV4-2 to TRBJ2-3; 9 bases map to TRBD2. V lost 0 bases to trimming and J lost 4 bases; unmatched junction nucleotides: 2. The CDR3 covers 15 residues. CDR1 and CDR2 from the germline V gene are LGHNA and YNFKEQ. CDR3 amino acids: CASSQERGGPDTQYF. The DNA of the CDR3 is TGTGCCAGCAGCCAAGAGCGGGGGGGCCCAGATACGCAGTATTTT.

This chain connects TRBV13 to TRBJ2-2, with 11 bases identical to TRBD2. V shed 1 base and J 3 bases; nucleotides not matched to a gene: 7. Germline CDR1 and CDR2: PRHDT and FYEKMQ (reference sequence). CDR3 size: 18 residues. The CDR3 region has the DNA TGTGCCAGCAGCTTAGTTGCTAGCGGGGGGCAGTACACCGGGGAGCTGTTTTTT. Its protein is CASSLVASGGQYTGELFF.

This sequence joins TRBV5-1 and TRBJ1-5; 8 bases match TRBD1. The length of the CDR3 is 15 residues. The germline V gene has CDR1 SGHRS and CDR2 YFSETQ. V lost 0 bases and J lost 3; bases outside the gene matches: 2. The CDR3 region is CASSLGDRPNQPQHF. The CDR3 DNA follows: TGCGCCAGCAGCTTGGGGGACAGGCCCAATCAGCCCCAGCATTTT.

The chain carries TRBV28 and TRBJ2-6; D gene ambiguous. The CDR3 is made up of 17 amino acids. With 7 bases removed from V and 0 bases from J, the gap between germline ends came to 16 bases. The germline V gene has CDR1 MDHEN and CDR2 SYDVKM. CDR3 sequence: CASIGPPGTSGANVLTF. The CDR3 nucleotides are TGTGCCAGCATTGGGCCTCCTGGCACCTCTGGGGCCAACGTCCTGACTTTC.

The chain is built from TRBV4-3 and TRBJ2-3; D might be TRBD2 (5 bases). This CDR3 region has 13 residues. V was trimmed by 0 bases and J by 8 bases, leaving 9 bases between them. CDR1 LGHNA and CDR2 YSLEER come from the germline V gene. Here the CDR3 reads CASSQDPRGTQYF. CDR3 DNA sequence: TGCGCCAGCAGCCAAGATCCTCGGGGTACGCAGTATTTT.

The V and J genes are TRBV25-1 and TRBJ2-3; D is possibly TRBD2 (5 bases). Trimming took off 2 bases at V and 2 bases at J, with 20 bases between the two ends. From germline, CDR1 is MGHDK and CDR2 SYGVNS. The CDR3 has 18 residues. The CDR3 loop is CASSEKPGKQRNTDTQYF. The CDR3 bases are TGTGCCAGCAGTGAAAAGCCCGGGAAACAGAGAAACACAGATACGCAGTATTTT. Drawing the rest from reference TRBV25-1 and TRBJ2-3, the complete variable domain is EADIYQTPRYLVIGTGKKITLECSQTMGHDKMYWYQQDPGMELHLIHYSYGVNSTEKGDLSSESTVSRIRTEHFPLTLESARPSHTSQYLCASSEKPGKQRNTDTQYFGPGTRLTVL.

The V call is TRBV6-5, the J call TRBJ2-7; D uncertain. This CDR3 is 11 amino acids long. Germline lookup yields CDR1 MNHEY and CDR2 SVGAGI. V gave up 7 bases and J gave up 2 bases, with 6 bases separating them. CDR3 region: CASNLAYEQYF. The DNA for the CDR3 is TGTGCCAGCAATCTAGCCTACGAGCAGTACTTC.

CDR3 in amino acids: CASRTSNIPDTQYF. The CDR3 DNA is TGTGCCAGTAGGACTAGCAATATACCAGATACGCAGTATTTT. This chain links TRBV19 with TRBJ2-3, with TRBD2 identical over 7 bases. This CDR3 has 14 amino acids. Germline lookup yields CDR1 LNHDA and CDR2 SQIVND (reference sequence). V shed 6 bases and J 4 bases; nucleotides not matched to a gene: 7.

The chain joins TRBV27 to TRBJ2-7, with TRBD1 as a possible D gene (6 bases). Germline lookup yields CDR1 MNHEY and CDR2 SMNVEV (reference sequence). Trimming stripped 5 bases from V and 0 bases from J, with 8 bases between. The CDR3 runs 13 residues. CDR3 sequence reads: CASSADSSYEQYF. CDR3 DNA sequence: TGTGCCAGCAGTGCGGACAGCTCCTACGAGCAGTACTTC.

DNA for the CDR3: TGTGCCAGCAGCTGGGACGTCTCGGTCGGTCAGCCCCAGCATTTT. Amino acid sequence: CASSWDVSVGQPQHF. The J gene is TRBJ1-5, the V gene TRBV7-2, with D tentatively TRBD1 (5 bases). V was trimmed by 4 bases and J by 6 bases, leaving 16 bases between them. CDR1 and CDR2 from the germline V gene are SGHTA and FQGNSA. This CDR3 comprises 15 residues.